The 16 T cell receptor beta chains given below trace back to one sample, sequenced in a study of CDR3 diversity in severe acne. Via MiXCR, TCRdb re-called the PCR reads, giving one row per CDR3 protein. The repertoire has 100,000 or so distinct CDR3 sequences, about half of them found once; the top ten carry over 10%. The sequencing input was blood. Receptors originate from a male donor with acne.

This clonotype has at least ten counts. The chain carries TRBV5-1 and TRBJ1-5, with D possibly matching TRBD1 (6 bases). The germline V gene has CDR1 SGHRS and CDR2 YFSETQ. V was pared by 0 bases and J by 4 bases, with 8 bases between. The CDR3 contains 14 residues. The CDR3 spells CASSLGQANQPQHF. For the CDR3, the DNA is TGCGCCAGCAGCTTGGGACAGGCTAATCAGCCCCAGCATTTT. Full variable domain (remainder filled in from reference TRBV5-1 and TRBJ1-5): KAGVTQTPRYLIKTRGQQVTLSCSPISGHRSVSWYQQTPGQGLQFLFEYFSETQRNKGNFPGRFSGRQFSNSRSEMNVSTLELGDSALYLCASSLGQANQPQHFGDGTRLSIL.

This chain links TRBV4-3 with TRBJ2-7; 7 nucleotides line up with TRBD2. The germline CDR1 and CDR2 sequences are LGHNA and YSLEER. Unmatched junction bases numbered 12, after V lost 1 base and J lost 3 bases. The CDR3 extends over 17 amino acids. The CDR3, as DNA: TGCGCCAGCAGCCAAGTCGGCGGGAGTAGGTCCAACTACGAGCAGTACTTC. Protein product: CASSQVGGSRSNYEQYF.

This clonotype was seen repeatedly, ten times or more. The chain links TRBV6-2 or TRBV6-3 to TRBJ2-4; TRBD1 is a possible D gene (6 bases). Trimming removed 6 bases at V and 10 bases at J, with 19 bases between. Germline V CDR1 and CDR2: MNHEY, SVGEGT. The CDR3 extends over 14 amino acids. CDR3 coding DNA: TGTGCCAGCAGCCCGTGGGGGCCAACTAAGATTCAGTACTTC. As protein: CASSPWGPTKIQYF.

CDR3 bases: TGTGCCAGCAGTGGGACGTCTGAAGCTTTCTTT. Encoded protein: CASSGTSEAFF. V is TRBV27 and J is TRBJ1-1; weak D call: TRBD1 (5 bases). Germline CDR1 is MNHEY and CDR2 is SMNVEV (reference sequence). V gave up 5 bases and J gave up 6 bases, with 7 bases separating them. CDR3 length equals 11 residues.

This clonotype was counted ten times or more. V and J are TRBV20-1 and TRBJ2-3, with 9 bases that match TRBD2. Losses at the gene ends were 6 bases for V and 2 bases for J; bases not matched to a gene: 12. The CDR3 totals 16 residues. Looked up from germline, CDR1 is DFQATT and CDR2 is SNEGSKA (reference sequence). CDR3 residues: CSAPTPSGVFTDTQYF. The CDR3 nucleotides read TGCAGTGCGCCAACCCCTAGCGGGGTCTTCACAGATACGCAGTATTTT.

The V and J genes are TRBV10-3 and TRBJ1-6; no firm D call. Germline CDR1 is ENHRY and CDR2 is SYGVKD. The length of the CDR3 is 13 residues. Deletions cut 0 bases from V and 14 bases from J, with 11 bases between. The CDR3 reads CAISESGYETLHF. The CDR3 DNA reads as TGTGCCATCAGTGAGTCAGGGTATGAGACCCTCCACTTT.

This clonotype was observed many times. V is TRBV25-1 and J is TRBJ1-6; TRBD1 is a possible D gene (5 bases). The CDR3 runs to 13 residues. V dropped 3 bases and J dropped 7 bases, with 7 bases sitting between them. CDR1 and CDR2 from the germline V gene are MGHDK and SYGVNS. The DNA of the CDR3 is TGTGCCAGCAGTGATCCAGGGAATTCACCCCTCCACTTT. Amino acid sequence: CASSDPGNSPLHF.

This clonotype was seen many times. The chain employs TRBV10-3 and TRBJ2-7; D is undetermined. The CDR3 runs 14 residues. Trimming cost V 10 bases and J 2 bases, with 18 bases left between them. Germline V CDR1 and CDR2: ENHRY, SYGVKD. DNA of the CDR3: TGTGCCAGCTCTGACTGGCAGGCAGCCTACGAGCAGTACTTC. It translates to CASSDWQAAYEQYF.

The rearrangement links TRBV3-1 to TRBJ2-7; TRBD2 aligns across 14 bases. Per germline, CDR1 LGHDT and CDR2 YNNKEL (reference sequence). The CDR3 length is 16 residues. Trimming removed 1 base from V and 1 base from J; junction bases left unmatched: 0. The DNA for the CDR3 is TGTGCCAGCAGCCAAGGGACTAGCGGGAGGTCCTACGAGCAGTACTTC. Encoded protein: CASSQGTSGRSYEQYF.

V usage is TRBV29-1 and J usage is TRBJ2-7, with 10 nucleotides matching TRBD1. The CDR3 totals 14 residues. V was clipped by 7 bases and J by 0 bases; unmatched bases: 6. CDR1 SQVTM and CDR2 ANQGSEA come from the germline V gene. CDR3 coding DNA: TGCAGCGCCCTAGGACAGGGGGTCTCCTACGAGCAGTACTTC. Translating it yields CSALGQGVSYEQYF.

The chain has TRBV7-2 and TRBJ2-7; possible D gene TRBD1, 6 bases. The CDR3 runs 14 residues. Germline V gene data show CDR1 as SGHTA and CDR2 as FQGNSA. The germline V and J ends were trimmed by 4 bases and 5 bases, with 15 bases remaining between them. In nucleotides, the CDR3 is TGTGCCAGCAGCTCGGGCAGGGGAAGGAACGAGCAGTACTTC. It specifies CASSSGRGRNEQYF.

This clonotype came up many times. The chain links TRBV5-6 to TRBJ2-5; 7 bases match TRBD1. The V and J ends lost 0 bases and 5 bases, in that order; junction bases with no gene match: 1. The germline V gene encodes CDR1 SGHDT and CDR2 YYEEEE. This CDR3 is built from 13 residues. The CDR3 is CASSLGQGETQYF. The CDR3 region has the DNA TGTGCCAGCAGCTTGGGACAGGGCGAGACCCAGTACTTC.

The chain links TRBV25-1 to TRBJ1-5; 8 nucleotides agree with TRBD1. Trimming removed 5 bases from V and 5 bases from J; junction bases left unmatched: 5. The CDR3 has 14 residues. Germline V gene sequence: CDR1 MGHDK, CDR2 SYGVNS. CDR3 nucleotide sequence: TGTGCCAGCAGTCTCCAGGGGGCCCATCAGCCCCAGCATTTT. It specifies CASSLQGAHQPQHF.

This clonotype was detected a few times. The chain has TRBV13 and TRBJ2-6, with TRBD1 identical over 8 bases. The CDR3 extends over 17 amino acids. Germline loops: CDR1 PRHDT, CDR2 FYEKMQ (reference sequence). The junction had 1 base not matched to a gene; V was cut back by 0 bases and J by 0 bases. The CDR3 DNA follows: TGTGCCAGCAGCTTAGGCAGGGGGCACTCTGGGGCCAACGTCCTGACTTTC. Amino acid sequence: CASSLGRGHSGANVLTF.

As for this clonotype: The germline gene is not matched at one end of the junction; a read error may be the cause. The chain uses TRBV5-1 and TRBJ2-2; TRBD1 matches 7 bases. Germline V gene lookup returns CDR1 SGHRS and CDR2 YFSETQ. The CDR3 has 15 amino acids. The CDR3 region is CASSYRDSLTGELFF. Written as DNA, the CDR3 is TGTGCCAGCAGCTACCGGGACAGTTTAACCGGGGAGCTGTTTTTT.

This chain joins TRBV7-3 and TRBJ2-2; the match to TRBD1 covers 10 bases. The V gene end was trimmed by 1 base and the J gene end by 7 bases; junction bases not matched to a gene: 15. CDR3 length: 19 residues. CDR1 is SGHTA, CDR2 FQGTGA, per germline. The CDR3 loop reads CASSLIAGLRDRGNGELFF. The CDR3 region has the DNA TGTGCCAGCAGCTTAATAGCCGGACTCCGGGACAGGGGAAACGGGGAGCTGTTTTTT.